The clone carrying this TCR beta chain was counted many times. From the RACE reads, TCRdb called clonotypes with MiXCR, one entry per CDR3 protein. This table has about 100,000 distinct CDR3 sequences, 10% to 13% appearing once. Specified time point: patch test 1, 2 weeks after DPC sensitization. Treatment noted: therapeutic diphenylcyclopropenone sensitization with weekly scalp DPC. This record comes from a study of human T cells and chemical hapten exposure. The origin of this receptor is a man between 35 and 55 years old with alopecia areata. Some clones in this sample may be carry-over from other donors' samples. This sample comprised whole blood, obtained in connection with sensitization to the hapten diphenylcyclopropenone (DPC).

CDR3 amino acids: CATSTLETEAFF. CDR3 sequence (DNA): TGTGCCACGTCCACGTTGGAGACTGAAGCTTTCTTT. The chain is built from TRBV15 and TRBJ1-1; the D is unclear. Trimming removed 9 bases from V and 5 bases from J, with 13 bases in between. CDR3 size: 12 residues. Germline CDR1 LNHNV, CDR2 YYDKDF (reference sequence).